The 23 T cell receptor beta chains presented below share a single source sample, sequenced in a study of T cell repertoires in cytomegalovirus infection. TCRdb reanalysed the reads using MiXCR and keeps one entry per CDR3 protein. The repertoire consists of about 920,000 distinct CDR3 sequences, with around 31% occurring once and the leading ten covering about 14%. Their specific antigens are unknown. Sequencing was performed on cultured CD8+ T cells from PBMCs, taken from culture after CMV antigen stimulation. The receptors derive from a human donor in good health (CMV status not recorded). Some clones in this sample may be carry-over from other donors' samples.

V gene TRBV6-5 combines with J gene TRBJ1-2; 7 bases fit TRBD1. Germline CDR1 and CDR2: MNHEY and SVGAGI. This CDR3 region has 16 residues. The V and J ends lost 6 bases and 6 bases, in that order; junction bases with no gene match: 16. CDR3 residues: CASSLTGLPLRNGYTF. The CDR3 bases are TGTGCCAGCAGCTTGACAGGGCTCCCGCTTCGGAATGGCTACACCTTC.

This rearrangement joins TRBV24-1 to TRBJ2-1; 9 nucleotides agree with TRBD1. The germline V gene encodes CDR1 KGHDR and CDR2 SFDVKD. V lost 4 bases, J lost 7 bases, and 4 bases stayed unmatched. This CDR3 contains 14 residues. The CDR3 here is CATSDRDRDNEQFF. DNA of the CDR3: TGTGCCACCAGTGACAGGGACAGGGATAATGAGCAGTTCTTC.

As concerns this clonotype: A read error may account for a junction end that differs from germline. This chain links TRBV7-9 with TRBJ1-1; possible D gene TRBD1, 5 bases. This CDR3 is built from 11 residues. Germline CDR1 and CDR2: SEHNR and FQNEAQ (reference sequence). CDR3 sequence reads: CASSLGGVFLF. The CDR3 region has the DNA TGTGCCAGCAGCTTAGGAGGGGTTTTTCTCTTT.

A word on this clonotype: A read error may explain this, as a much larger clone is one base away. The rearrangement links TRBV6-6 to TRBJ1-5; the D is unclear. Germline CDR1 MNHNY, CDR2 SVGAGI (reference sequence). The CDR3 runs to 14 residues. The V and J ends lost 7 bases and 0 bases respectively, with 10 bases between them. In DNA form, the CDR3 reads TGTGCCAGCACTTCATGGGCTAGCAATCAGCCCCAGCATTTT. Protein: CASTSWASNQPQHF.

V is TRBV6-2 or TRBV6-3 and J is TRBJ2-1, with 9 bases lining up with TRBD1. CDR1 is MNHEY and CDR2 is SVGEGT in the germline V gene. The CDR3 covers 12 residues. The junction had 5 bases not matched to a gene; V was cut back by 4 bases and J by 13 bases. CDR3 loop: CASSFEDRGQFF. For the CDR3, the DNA is TGTGCCAGCAGTTTCGAGGACAGGGGACAGTTCTTC.

The rearrangement uses TRBV27 and TRBJ2-7; TRBD1 aligns across 8 bases. V lost 6 bases, J lost 7 bases, and 8 bases stayed unmatched. This CDR3 is built from 13 residues. Germline CDR1 MNHEY, CDR2 SMNVEV (reference sequence). As DNA, the CDR3 is TGTGCCAGCAGAACAGGGGGACAGAGGGAGCAGTACTTC. Amino acid sequence: CASRTGGQREQYF.

This clonotype was recorded once. The chain employs TRBV7-9 and TRBJ2-1, with unresolved D. The CDR3 is made up of 12 amino acids. CDR1 is SEHNR, CDR2 FQNEAQ, per germline (reference sequence). The V end lost 1 base, the J end lost 8 bases, and 6 bases lay between the germline ends. The CDR3 spells CASSLVAHEQFF. CDR3 sequence (DNA): TGTGCCAGCAGCTTAGTGGCCCATGAGCAGTTCTTC. Full variable domain (missing parts from reference TRBV7-9 and TRBJ2-1): DTGVSQNPRHKITKRGQNVTFRCDPISEHNRLYWYRQTLGQGPEFLTYFQNEAQLEKSRLLSDRFSAERPKGSFSTLEIQRTEQGDSAMYLCASSLVAHEQFFGPGTRLTVL.

V and J are TRBV6-4 and TRBJ2-5; D uncertain. Germline assignment: CDR1 MRHNA and CDR2 SNTAGT. CDR3 length: 15 amino acids. V gave up 0 bases and J gave up 4 bases, with 12 bases separating them. CDR3 in amino acids: CASSDSMAGPETQYF. CDR3 nucleotide sequence: TGTGCCAGCAGTGACTCGATGGCAGGCCCAGAGACCCAGTACTTC.

V gene TRBV6-5 combines with J gene TRBJ2-1, with 8 bases identical to TRBD2. Germline trimming cut 4 bases from V and 7 bases from J; bases unmatched to any gene: 9. The germline CDR1 and CDR2 sequences are MNHEY and SVGAGI. The CDR3 runs 15 residues. The chain's CDR3 is CASSSRGGSLNEQFF. DNA for the CDR3: TGTGCCAGCAGTTCACGGGGGGGCTCCTTAAATGAGCAGTTCTTC.

In this sample, this clonotype turned up a few times. This chain uses TRBV25-1 with TRBJ1-2, with D tentatively TRBD1 (5 bases). V lost 5 bases and J lost 4, with 11 bases in between. Germline V CDR1 and CDR2: MGHDK, SYGVNS. The CDR3 runs 13 residues. The CDR3 nucleotides read TGTGCCAGCAGTCCCGACAGCCTCTATGGCTACACCTTC. Protein sequence: CASSPDSLYGYTF.

There are a few counts of this clonotype. The chain is built from TRBV9 and TRBJ1-1; the match to TRBD1 covers 8 bases. Looked up from germline, CDR1 is SGDLS and CDR2 is YYNGEE. Trimming at V came to 4 bases and at J to 1 base, leaving 6 bases not matched to a gene. The CDR3 contains 15 residues. CDR3 sequence reads: CASSPLGTGNTEAFF. The CDR3 DNA is TGTGCCAGCAGCCCTCTTGGGACAGGGAACACTGAAGCTTTCTTT.

This clonotype was counted only a few times. CDR3 in DNA: TGTGCCAGCAGTCATGGGCCTAGCGGGTTGAGGAACACCGGGGAGCTGTTTTTT. This encodes CASSHGPSGLRNTGELFF. The genes are TRBV12-3 or TRBV12-4 and TRBJ2-2, with 8 bases lining up with TRBD2. Germline trimming cut 5 bases from V and 1 base from J; bases unmatched to any gene: 12. The CDR3 runs to 18 residues.

The J gene is TRBJ2-7, the V gene TRBV6-2 or TRBV6-3; D might be TRBD2 (7 bases). The germline V gene encodes CDR1 MNHEY and CDR2 SVGEGT. The V end was cut by 8 bases, the J end by 2 bases, with 13 bases between. The CDR3 spans 13 residues. The CDR3 loop reads CASVGRGAYEQYV. For the CDR3, the DNA is TGTGCCAGCGTTGGGAGGGGGGCCTACGAGCAGTACGTC.

The gene calls are TRBV7-9 and TRBJ1-1; 9 nucleotides align to TRBD1. After removal of 5 bases from V and 4 bases from J, the junction contained 11 bases not matched to a gene. Per germline, CDR1 SEHNR and CDR2 FQNEAQ (reference sequence). The CDR3 is 16 residues long. The CDR3 region is CASSHNDRGEGTEAFF. CDR3 sequence (DNA): TGTGCCAGCAGCCACAATGACAGGGGGGAAGGCACTGAAGCTTTCTTT.

The table lists this clonotype with a few counts. Written as DNA, the CDR3 is TGTGCCAGCGTCGGGTTCTCCTACAATGAGCAGTTCTTC. Translating gives CASVGFSYNEQFF. The chain joins TRBV6-1 to TRBJ2-1, with D hard to call. The CDR3 spans 13 residues. V was shortened by 8 bases and J by 0 bases, with 8 bases between the two germline ends. Germline loops: CDR1 MNHNS, CDR2 SASEGT.

This clonotype has a handful of counts. The chain links TRBV24-1 to TRBJ2-3; 8 bases are shared with TRBD1. The length of the CDR3 is 15 residues. The germline V gene encodes CDR1 KGHDR and CDR2 SFDVKD. V lost 4 bases to trimming and J lost 6 bases; unmatched junction nucleotides: 8. The CDR3 is CATSDPGQGMDTQYF. CDR3 coding DNA: TGTGCCACCAGTGACCCCGGACAGGGAATGGATACGCAGTATTTT.

V is TRBV4-1 and J is TRBJ2-1; perhaps TRBD2 as D (6 bases). The CDR3 spans 13 residues. The germline V gene encodes CDR1 MGHRA and CDR2 YSYEKL. V dropped 0 bases and J dropped 7 bases, with 7 bases sitting between them. The CDR3 DNA follows: TGCGCCAGCAGCCAAGACGGGGGAAATGAGCAGTTCTTC. Translating gives CASSQDGGNEQFF.

Here the CDR3 reads CASSPQWGGDNQPQHF. CDR3 DNA: TGTGCCAGCAGCCCGCAATGGGGGGGGGACAATCAGCCCCAGCATTTT. The gene calls are TRBV27 and TRBJ1-5; a weak D match, TRBD1 (5 bases). The CDR3 totals 16 residues. The germline V and J ends were trimmed by 6 bases and 3 bases, with 18 bases remaining between them. The V gene's germline CDR1 is MNHEY and CDR2 SMNVEV (reference sequence).

The chain has TRBV6-2 or TRBV6-3 and TRBJ1-3, with no clear D. The CDR3 has 17 residues. Germline assignment: CDR1 MNHEY and CDR2 SVGEGT. V lost 4 bases, J lost 0 bases, and 16 bases lay in between. The CDR3 DNA follows: TGTGCCAGCAGTTCAAATCATCTCGTCGACTCTGGAAACACCATATATTTT. As protein: CASSSNHLVDSGNTIYF.

The chain links TRBV2 to TRBJ1-1; 8 nucleotides align to TRBD1. J was trimmed by 3 bases and V by 6 bases; bases with no gene match: 12. The CDR3 spans 16 residues. Germline lookup yields CDR1 SNHLY and CDR2 FYNNEI. The CDR3 spells CASRVRQGAADTEAFF. CDR3 DNA: TGTGCCAGCAGAGTTCGTCAGGGGGCAGCGGACACTGAAGCTTTCTTT.

A remark on this clonotype: A read error may explain this, as a much larger clone is one base away. The gene calls are TRBV6-2 or TRBV6-3 and TRBJ2-2, with unresolved D. The CDR3 has 14 residues. V shed 6 bases and J shed 3 bases, with 11 bases lying between them. CDR1 is MNHEY and CDR2 is SVGEGT in the germline V gene. The CDR3 reads CASRYPTYTGELFF. The CDR3 DNA follows: TGTGCCAGCAGATACCCTACCTACACCGGGGAGCTGTTTTTT.

This clonotype was seen a few times. The chain links TRBV6-1 to TRBJ2-7; the D gene is possibly TRBD1 (6 bases). Trimming pared 5 bases from V and 4 bases from J, leaving 12 bases between. CDR3 length: 13 amino acids. CDR1 is MNHNS, CDR2 SASEGT, per germline. The CDR3 sequence is CASSSVDRYEQYV. Here the CDR3 DNA reads TGTGCCAGCAGTTCCGTGGACAGATACGAGCAGTACGTC.

V and J are TRBV19 and TRBJ2-1; 7 bases fit TRBD1. J gave up 0 bases and V 5 bases, and 10 bases lay outside the gene matches. The CDR3 has 17 amino acids. CDR1 LNHDA and CDR2 SQIVND come from the germline V gene (reference sequence). The CDR3 is CASSQPRQGPSYNEQFF. The CDR3 DNA reads as TGTGCCAGTAGTCAACCCCGACAGGGCCCCTCCTACAATGAGCAGTTCTTC.